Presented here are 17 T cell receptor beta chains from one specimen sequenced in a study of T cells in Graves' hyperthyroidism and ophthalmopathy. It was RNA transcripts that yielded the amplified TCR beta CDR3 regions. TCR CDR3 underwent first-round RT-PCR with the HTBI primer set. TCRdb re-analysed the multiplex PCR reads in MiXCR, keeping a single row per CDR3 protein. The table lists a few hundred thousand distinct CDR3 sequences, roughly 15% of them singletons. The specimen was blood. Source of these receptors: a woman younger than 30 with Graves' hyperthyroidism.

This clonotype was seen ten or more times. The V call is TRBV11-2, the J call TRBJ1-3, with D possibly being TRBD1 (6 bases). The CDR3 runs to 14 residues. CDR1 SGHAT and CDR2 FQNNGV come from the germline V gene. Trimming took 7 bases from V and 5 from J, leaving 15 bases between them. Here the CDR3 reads CASTTQGPRNTIYF. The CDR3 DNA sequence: TGTGCCAGCACCACACAGGGCCCCCGAAACACCATATATTTT.

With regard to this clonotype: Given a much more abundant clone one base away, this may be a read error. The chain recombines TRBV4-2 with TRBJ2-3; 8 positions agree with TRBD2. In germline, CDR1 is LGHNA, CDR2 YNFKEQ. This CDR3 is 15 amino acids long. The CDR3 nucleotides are TGTACCAGCAGCCAAGGTCTAGCGGGCGCAGATACGCAGTATTTT. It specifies CTSSQGLAGADTQYF.

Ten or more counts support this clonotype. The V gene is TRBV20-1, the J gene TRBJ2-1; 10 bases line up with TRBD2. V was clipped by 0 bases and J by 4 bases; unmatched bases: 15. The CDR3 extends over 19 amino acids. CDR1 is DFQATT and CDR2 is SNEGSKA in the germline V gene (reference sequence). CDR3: CSARDNPGSSGSSYNEQFF. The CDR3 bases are TGCAGTGCTAGAGATAACCCCGGATCTAGCGGGAGTTCTTACAATGAGCAGTTCTTC.

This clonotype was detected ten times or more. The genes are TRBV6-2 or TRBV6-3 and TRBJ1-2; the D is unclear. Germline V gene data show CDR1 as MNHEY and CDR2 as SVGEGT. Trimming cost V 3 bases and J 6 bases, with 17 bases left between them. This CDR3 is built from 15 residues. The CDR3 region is CASSYAGRGLHGYTF. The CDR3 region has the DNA TGTGCCAGCAGTTATGCCGGGAGAGGATTACATGGCTACACCTTC.

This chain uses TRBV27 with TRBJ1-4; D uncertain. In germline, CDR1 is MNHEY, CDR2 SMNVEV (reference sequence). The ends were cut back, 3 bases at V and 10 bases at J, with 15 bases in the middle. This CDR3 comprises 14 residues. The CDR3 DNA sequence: TGTGCCAGCAGTTTTCTGGCTTATGAGGGAAAACTGTTTTTT. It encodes CASSFLAYEGKLFF. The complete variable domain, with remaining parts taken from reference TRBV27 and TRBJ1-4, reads EAQVTQNPRYLITVTGKKLTVTCSQNMNHEYMSWYRQDPGLGLRQIYYSMNVEVTDKGDVPEGYKVSRKEKRNFPLILESPSPNQTSLYFCASSFLAYEGKLFFGSGTQLSVL.

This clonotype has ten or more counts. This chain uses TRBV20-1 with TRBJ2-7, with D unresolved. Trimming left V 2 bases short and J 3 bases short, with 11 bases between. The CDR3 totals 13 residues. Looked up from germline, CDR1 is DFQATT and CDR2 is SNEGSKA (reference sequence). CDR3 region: CSARLDIDYEQYF. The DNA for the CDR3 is TGCAGTGCTAGATTAGACATCGACTACGAGCAGTACTTC.

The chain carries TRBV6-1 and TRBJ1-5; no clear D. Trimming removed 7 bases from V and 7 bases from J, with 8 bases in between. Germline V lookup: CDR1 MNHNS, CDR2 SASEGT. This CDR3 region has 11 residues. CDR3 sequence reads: CASKVSQPQHF. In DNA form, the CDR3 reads TGTGCCAGCAAAGTGAGCCAGCCCCAGCATTTT.

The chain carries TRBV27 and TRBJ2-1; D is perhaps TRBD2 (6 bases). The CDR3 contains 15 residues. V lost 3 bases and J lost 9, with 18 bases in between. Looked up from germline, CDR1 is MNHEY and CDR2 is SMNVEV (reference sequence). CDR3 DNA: TGTGCCAGCAGTTTTCCGGGACTCTCCATTTTTGAGCAGTTCTTC. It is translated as CASSFPGLSIFEQFF.

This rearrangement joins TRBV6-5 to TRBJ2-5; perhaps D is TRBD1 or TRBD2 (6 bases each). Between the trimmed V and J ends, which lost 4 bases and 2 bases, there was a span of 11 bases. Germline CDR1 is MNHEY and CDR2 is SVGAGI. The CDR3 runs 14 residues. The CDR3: CASSWRGGQETQYF. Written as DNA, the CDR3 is TGTGCCAGCAGTTGGCGAGGGGGGCAAGAGACCCAGTACTTC.

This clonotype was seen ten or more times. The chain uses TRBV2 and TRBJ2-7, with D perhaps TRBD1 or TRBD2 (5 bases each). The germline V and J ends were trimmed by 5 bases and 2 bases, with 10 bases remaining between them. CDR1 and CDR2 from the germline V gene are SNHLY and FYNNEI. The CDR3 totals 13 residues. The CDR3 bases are TGTGCCAGCAGTCGGGACGGCCCCTACGAGCAGTACTTC. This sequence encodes CASSRDGPYEQYF. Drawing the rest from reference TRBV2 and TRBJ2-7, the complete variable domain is EPEVTQTPSHQVTQMGQEVILRCVPISNHLYFYWYRQILGQKVEFLVSFYNNEISEKSEIFDDQFSVERPDGSNFTLKIRSTKLEDSAMYFCASSRDGPYEQYFGPGTRLTVT.

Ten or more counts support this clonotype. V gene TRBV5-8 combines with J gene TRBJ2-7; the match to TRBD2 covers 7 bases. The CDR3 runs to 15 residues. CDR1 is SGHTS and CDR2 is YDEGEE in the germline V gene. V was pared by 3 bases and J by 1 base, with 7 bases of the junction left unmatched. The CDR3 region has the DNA TGTGCCAGCAGCTCGGTCTCTAGCGGTTCCTACGAGCAGTACTTC. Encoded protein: CASSSVSSGSYEQYF. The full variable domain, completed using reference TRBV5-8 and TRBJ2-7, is EAGVTQSPTHLIKTRGQQATLRCSPISGHTSVYWYQQALGLGLQFLLWYDEGEERNRGNFPPRFSGRQFPNYSSELNVNALELEDSALYLCASSSVSSGSYEQYFGPGTRLTVT.

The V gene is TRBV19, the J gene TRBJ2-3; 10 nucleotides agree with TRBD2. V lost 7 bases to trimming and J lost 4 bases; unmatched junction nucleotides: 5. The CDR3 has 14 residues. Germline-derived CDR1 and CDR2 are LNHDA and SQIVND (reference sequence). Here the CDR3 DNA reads TGTGCCAGTAAACTAGCGGGAAAGGCAGATACGCAGTATTTT. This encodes CASKLAGKADTQYF.

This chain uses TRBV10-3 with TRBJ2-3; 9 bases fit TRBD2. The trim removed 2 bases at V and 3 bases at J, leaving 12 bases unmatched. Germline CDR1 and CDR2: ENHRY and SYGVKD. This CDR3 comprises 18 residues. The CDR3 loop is CAISEGSGSGWGTDTQYF. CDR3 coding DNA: TGTGCCATCAGTGAGGGTAGCGGGAGTGGGTGGGGAACAGATACGCAGTATTTT.

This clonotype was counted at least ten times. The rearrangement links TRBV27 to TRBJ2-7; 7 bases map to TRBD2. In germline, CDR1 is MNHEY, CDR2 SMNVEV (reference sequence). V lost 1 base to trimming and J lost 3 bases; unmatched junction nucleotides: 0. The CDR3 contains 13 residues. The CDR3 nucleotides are TGTGCCAGCAGTTTATTAGCGGGCTACGAGCAGTACTTC. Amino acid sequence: CASSLLAGYEQYF.

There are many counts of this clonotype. The CDR3 nucleotides are TGTGCCAGCTCACATAGCTCCTACGAGCAGTACTTC. It specifies CASSHSSYEQYF. V and J are TRBV18 and TRBJ2-7; no definite D call. The CDR3 has 12 residues. Trimming left V 4 bases short and J 0 bases short, with 4 bases between. Germline CDR1 and CDR2: KGHSH and LQKENI.

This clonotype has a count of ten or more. CDR3 residues: CASSYVAGGSYEQYF. In nucleotides, the CDR3 is TGTGCCAGCAGTTACGTGGCAGGGGGTAGCTACGAGCAGTACTTC. The rearrangement uses TRBV6-1 and TRBJ2-7; TRBD1 matches 7 bases. The trim removed 5 bases at V and 3 bases at J, leaving 10 bases unmatched. CDR3 length equals 15 residues. Germline lookup yields CDR1 MNHNS and CDR2 SASEGT.

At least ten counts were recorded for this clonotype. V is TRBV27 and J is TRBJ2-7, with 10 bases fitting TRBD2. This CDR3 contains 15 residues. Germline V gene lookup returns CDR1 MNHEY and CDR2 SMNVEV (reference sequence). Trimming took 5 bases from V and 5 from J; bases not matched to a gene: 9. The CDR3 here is CASSEIAGGANEQYF. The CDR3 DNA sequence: TGTGCCAGCAGTGAGATAGCGGGAGGAGCAAACGAGCAGTACTTC.